Listed here is a single T cell receptor (beta chain). The antigen is unknown. Construction of the TCR beta libraries employed iRepertoire HTBI primers in conjunction with Arm-PCR of CDR3 regions. In TCRdb, the multiplex PCR reads were re-called with MiXCR into one record per CDR3 protein. This sample has about 450,000 distinct CDR3 sequences, with around a quarter found just once. The data derive from a study of regulatory T cells in long-lasting Graves disease. Time point meaning: persistent/refractory GD, antithyroid drugs over 5 years with positive TRAb. RNA isolated from PBMCs was used to make the TCR library. Study-wide results and caveats: Clonotypes that were public and shared totalled about 2,500 in persistent patients versus 966 in new patients.

V dropped 8 bases and J dropped 7 bases, with 14 bases sitting between them. The CDR3 is 12 residues long. Here the sequenced sample was peripheral blood mononuclear cells (PBMCs), taken when the disease was refractory, from a patient treated with antithyroid drugs. The source of this sequence is a female donor with Graves disease. This rearrangement joins TRBV12-3 or TRBV12-4 to TRBJ1-2; the D gene is possibly TRBD1 (6 bases). CDR3 protein: CASSLGGFGYTF. The CDR3 nucleotides are TGTGCCAGCTCTTTGGGGGGCTTTGGCTACACCTTC.